Listed here are 2 T cell receptor beta chains from one sample, sequenced in a study of shared clonotypes between healthy human individuals (dated by TCRdb to between 2020 and 2021). Library preparation was by the immunoSEQ multiplex PCR assay. In TCRdb, the immuneACCESS table is reduced to in-frame sequences with V and J assigned. These tables do not hold every clone; where another copy was compared, an unresolved V gene accounts for under half, and the others remain unexplained. This sample comprises about 1.1 million clones, 70% to 85% of them detected only once. The ten largest clones take up roughly 0.83% of the sample. The sequencing sample was made of memory CD4+ T cells from PBMCs. The cell subset or site label on this specimen signifies: CD45RA-negative fraction. The receptors derive from a man aged 18-30 years in good health. Some clones in this sample may be carry-over from other donors' samples.

V gene TRBV28 combines with J gene TRBJ2-7; D is perhaps TRBD2 (6 bases). The CDR3 extends over 15 amino acids. Germline V gene data show CDR1 as MDHEN and CDR2 as SYDVKM. V was clipped by 7 bases and J by 0 bases, with 16 bases between them. CDR3 DNA: TGTGCCAGCATTAGCGTACTGACTAGCTCCTACGAGCAGTACTTC. Protein: CASISVLTSSYEQYF.

About this clone itself: A much larger clone is a single base away; this may be a read error. The same CDR3 also results from other DNA sequences found in this sample. The chain joins TRBV2 to TRBJ2-7, with 7 bases lining up with TRBD1. Germline CDR1 and CDR2: SNHLY and FYNNEI. The trim removed 5 bases at V and 3 bases at J, leaving 1 base unmatched. The CDR3 extends over 12 amino acids. The CDR3 sequence is CASSRDSYEQYF. The DNA of the CDR3 is TGTGCCAGCAGTCGGGACAGCTACGAGCAGTACTTC.